This T cell receptor (beta chain) was recorded in a study of identical twins. Study-level results: Because invariant MAIT and iNKT cells could be present, zero-insertion analyses could be partly confounded. Monozygotic twin pairs showed more out-of-frame TCR alpha sharing than models estimated.

With respect to this clonotype: The antigen is not known.

Per the germline V gene, CDR1 is MNHEY and CDR2 is SVGAGI. V lost 0 bases to trimming and J lost 5 bases; unmatched junction nucleotides: 8. This CDR3 has 16 amino acids. A universal primer site was created by template switching, with the cDNA bearing unique molecular identifiers. TCRdb re-called the 5' RACE reads with MiXCR, one entry per CDR3 protein. Of about 530,000 distinct CDR3 sequences in the sample, approximately 16% are singletons; the top ten hold roughly 0.46%. This sample was shared with a second study, whose subject was yellow fever vaccine responses in identical twins. This second study says: Vaccine-induced T cell responses in twins were reportedly observed to appear partly convergent, partly personalized.

This chain joins TRBV6-5 and TRBJ2-5; 8 bases line up with TRBD2. Input material: CD4+ T cells sorted from blood. The clonotype originates from a woman in her late teens or twenties in good health. The CDR3 sequence: CASSYSDRGGLETQYF. Written as DNA, the CDR3 is TGTGCCAGCAGTTACTCGGATCGGGGGGGTCTTGAGACCCAGTACTTC.